This T cell receptor (beta chain) appears in the sequencing data of a study of blood T cell repertoires in COVID-19. Study-wide background: Donors in the United States, Italy and Spain gave samples during acute or convalescent COVID-19. From T cells, B-cell-depleted T cells, or PBMCs came the material, which was cDNA or gDNA.

The authors' processing: For nucleated cells, counts were estimated from reference gene primer amplification. Only in-frame clones appear in the TCRdb table, and some are missing; sequencing was by immunoSEQ multiplex PCR. V, J and clone size derive from that table, while D and trimming were established from the DNA sequence. The table lists about 220,000 clones, 80% of them singletons. CDR1 and CDR2 (germline): SNHLY, FYNNEI. Trimming took off 1 base at V and 7 bases at J, with 16 bases between the two ends. The CDR3 runs to 16 residues. This TCR came from a woman in her 70s with acute or convalescent COVID-19. The specimen sequenced was peripheral blood. This chain joins TRBV2 and TRBJ2-2; D may be TRBD2 (6 bases). The CDR3 sequence is CASSEEITSFRGELFF. Here the CDR3 DNA reads TGTGCCAGCAGTGAAGAGATTACTAGCTTTCGCGGGGAGCTGTTTTTT.